The T cell receptor beta chain described here comes from a study of identical twins. Study-level results: Clonotypes of the beta chain that were abundant in cord blood carried fewer insertions (memory repertoires showed none). Those out-of-frame alpha sequences shared by twins showed an excess of low generation probability.

The CDR3 runs to 15 residues. V shed 3 bases and J shed 2 bases, with 11 bases lying between them. Looked up from germline, CDR1 is LNHNV and CDR2 is YYDKDF (reference sequence). Each CDR3 protein is one row after TCRdb ran MiXCR on the 5' RACE reads. The data show roughly 350,000 distinct CDR3 sequences, roughly an eighth seen once. Donors uniformly comprised healthy Caucasians. As concerns this clonotype: As yet, its antigen is unknown.

The same data also contributed to another study, on yellow fever vaccine responses in identical twins.

The TCR originated in a woman aged 18-35 years in good health. This chain connects TRBV15 to TRBJ2-1; D is perhaps TRBD2 (5 bases). Source material: CD8+ T cells sorted from blood. The CDR3 protein is CATSSERGTYNEQFF. The CDR3 DNA follows: TGTGCCACCAGCAGCGAGCGAGGGACCTACAATGAGCAGTTCTTC. Drawing the rest from reference TRBV15 and TRBJ2-1, the complete variable domain is DAMVIQNPRYQVTQFGKPVTLSCSQTLNHNVMYWYQQKSSQAPKLLFHYYDKDFNNEADTPDNFQSRRPNTSFCFLDIRSPGLGDTAMYLCATSSERGTYNEQFFGPGTRLTVL.